The T cell receptor beta chain described here comes from a study of PD-L1 blockade in urothelial cancer. The authors spiked synthetic TCR analog templates into each PCR. Sequenced by immunoSEQ multiplex PCR; TCRdb stores in-frame clones only, minus some. The sample includes more than 85,000 clones, 90% to 95% seen only once; the top ten take approximately 1%. CDR3 length: 15 residues. The germline V and J ends were trimmed by 1 base and 4 bases, with 14 bases remaining between them. Germline V lookup: CDR1 SGHVS, CDR2 FQNEAQ. The J gene is TRBJ2-7, the V gene TRBV7-8; D might be TRBD1 (7 bases). The sample here was PBMCs, taken around atezolizumab (anti-PD-L1) treatment. This TCR was recovered from an elderly woman with urothelial cancer. The DNA of the CDR3 is TGTGCCAGCAGCTTAGTAGGGCAGGGGGGTTACGAGCAGTACTTC. This encodes CASSLVGQGGYEQYF.